This T cell receptor (beta chain) was sequenced in a study of cytomegalovirus exposure and HLA in healthy donors. General observations from the study: Researchers reported in a later analysis that a missense DCLRE1C variant was tied to TCR beta V- and J-gene trimming. In a later analysis, TCR association rates varied by HLA locus: DRB1 most, HLA-C fewest. The classifier was said to identify cytomegalovirus status with high specificity and sensitivity.

In this sample, this clone turned up a few times. Its antigen remains unknown. PCR involved 60 Vbeta and 13 Jbeta primers. Repertoires were generated with immunoSEQ multiplex PCR, while TCRdb's copy carries only in-frame clones and drops some. The table includes fewer than 25,000 clones, about 80% detected once. The source material was PBMCs. The receptor's source is a man aged 55-75 years in good health and CMV-seronegative.

The CDR3 loop is CASSAGTGIDTYNSPLHF. The CDR3 DNA reads as TGTGCCAGCAGTGCTGGGACAGGGATAGACACCTATAATTCACCCCTCCACTTT. The chain carries TRBV25-1 and TRBJ1-6; 9 nucleotides align to TRBD1. V trimming: 4 bases; J trimming: 2 bases; junction bases outside the gene matches: 9. The length of the CDR3 is 18 residues. The germline CDR1 and CDR2 sequences are MGHDK and SYGVNS.